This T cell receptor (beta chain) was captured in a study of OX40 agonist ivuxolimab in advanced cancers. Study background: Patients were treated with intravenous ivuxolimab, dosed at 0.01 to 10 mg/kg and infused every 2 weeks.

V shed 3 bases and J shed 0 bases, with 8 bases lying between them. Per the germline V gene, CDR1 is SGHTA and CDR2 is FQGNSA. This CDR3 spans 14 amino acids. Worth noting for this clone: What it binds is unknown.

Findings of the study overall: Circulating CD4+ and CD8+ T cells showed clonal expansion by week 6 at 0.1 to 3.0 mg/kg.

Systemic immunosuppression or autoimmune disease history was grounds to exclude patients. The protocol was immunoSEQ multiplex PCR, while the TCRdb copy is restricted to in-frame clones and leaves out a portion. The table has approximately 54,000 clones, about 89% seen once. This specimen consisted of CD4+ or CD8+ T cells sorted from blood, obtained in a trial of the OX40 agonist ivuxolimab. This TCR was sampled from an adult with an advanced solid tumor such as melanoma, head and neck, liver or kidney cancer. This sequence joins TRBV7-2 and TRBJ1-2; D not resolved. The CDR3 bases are TGTGCCAGCAGCTTCCGAGACCCTAACTATGGCTACACCTTC. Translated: CASSFRDPNYGYTF. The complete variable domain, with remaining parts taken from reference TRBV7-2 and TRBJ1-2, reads GAGVSQSPSNKVTEKGKDVELRCDPISGHTALYWYRQSLGQGLEFLIYFQGNSAPDKSGLPSDRFSAERTGGSVSTLTIQRTQQEDSAVYLCASSFRDPNYGYTFGSGTRLTVV.